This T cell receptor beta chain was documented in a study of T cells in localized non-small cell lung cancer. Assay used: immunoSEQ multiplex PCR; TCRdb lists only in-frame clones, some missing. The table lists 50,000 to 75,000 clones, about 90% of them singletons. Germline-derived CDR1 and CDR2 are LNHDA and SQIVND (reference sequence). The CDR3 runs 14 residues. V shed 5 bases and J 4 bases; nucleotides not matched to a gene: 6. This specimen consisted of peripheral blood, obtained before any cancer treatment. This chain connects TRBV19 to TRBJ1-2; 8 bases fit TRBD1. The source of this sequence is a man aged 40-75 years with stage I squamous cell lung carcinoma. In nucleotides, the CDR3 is TGTGCCAGTAGTGTGACAGGGGACGTCTATGGCTACACCTTC. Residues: CASSVTGDVYGYTF. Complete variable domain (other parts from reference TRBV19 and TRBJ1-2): DGGITQSPKYLFRKEGQNVTLSCEQNLNHDAMYWYRQDPGQGLRLIYYSQIVNDFQKGDIAEGYSVSREKKESFPLTVTSAQKNPTAFYLCASSVTGDVYGYTFGSGTRLTVV.